These 4 T cell receptor beta chains share one sample of origin, sequenced in a study of cytomegalovirus exposure and HLA in healthy donors. PCR was performed using 60 Vbeta and 13 Jbeta primers. This table comes from immunoSEQ multiplex PCR, and its TCRdb copy is limited to in-frame clones, with some not included. Of 85,000 to 130,000 clones in the sample, about 70% were seen once. Sequencing was carried out using PBMCs. These receptors all stem from a woman aged 45-59 years in good health and CMV-seropositive.

The rearrangement links TRBV2 to TRBJ1-2; a weak D match, TRBD1 (5 bases). Germline V gives CDR1 SNHLY, CDR2 FYNNEI. V was trimmed by 6 bases and J by 5 bases, leaving 7 bases between them. The CDR3 loop spans 11 amino acids. The CDR3 sequence: CASSHRYGYTF. CDR3 DNA: TGTGCCAGCAGCCACAGGTATGGCTACACCTTC.

In this sample, this clone turned up once. V and J are TRBV29-1 and TRBJ2-2; a possible D gene is TRBD2 (6 bases). The ends were cut back, 4 bases at V and 0 bases at J, with 18 bases in the middle. CDR1 is SQVTM, CDR2 ANQGSEA, per germline. CDR3 length: 17 residues. Here the CDR3 DNA reads TGCAGCGTTGGGGAGGTTGGGGATCCGCCGAACACCGGGGAGCTGTTTTTT. Its translation: CSVGEVGDPPNTGELFF.

J is TRBJ2-4 and V is TRBV27, with D perhaps TRBD2 (6 bases). Looked up from germline, CDR1 is MNHEY and CDR2 is SMNVEV (reference sequence). V dropped 4 bases and J dropped 7 bases, with 20 bases sitting between them. This CDR3 region has 16 residues. CDR3 sequence reads: CASSSLRQSGVNIQYF. CDR3 sequence (DNA): TGTGCCAGCAGTTCCCTGCGGCAGTCGGGGGTGAACATTCAGTACTTC.

The chain uses TRBV19 and TRBJ1-5, with D possibly TRBD1 on 5 matching bases. With 9 bases removed from V and 2 bases from J, the gap between germline ends came to 14 bases. Germline V gene lookup returns CDR1 LNHDA and CDR2 SQIVND (reference sequence). There are 14 residues in the CDR3. The CDR3 sequence: CASIDSFRNQPQHF. CDR3 nucleotide sequence: TGTGCCAGCATAGACAGCTTTCGCAATCAGCCCCAGCATTTT.